Listed here are 24 T cell receptor beta chains from one sample, sequenced in a study of CD8+ T cells in alopecia areata. Treatment in this sample: oral pan-JAK inhibitor, 5-10 mg twice daily. cDNA prepared by RNA extraction and subsequent reverse transcription served as the template for sequencing. Using immunoSEQ multiplex PCR, the repertoire was profiled, and TCRdb retains in-frame clones only, with some absent. Of tens of thousands of clones in the sample, just over 70% were seen once. Material: CD8+ T cells sorted from blood, obtained at week 44, from a patient treated with tofacitinib. Receptors were obtained from a human donor with alopecia areata.

This chain connects TRBV25-1 to TRBJ1-1; perhaps TRBD1 as D (5 bases). The CDR3 has 14 amino acids. V lost 2 bases, J lost 1 base, and 8 bases lay in between. CDR1 is MGHDK and CDR2 is SYGVNS in the germline V gene. CDR3 protein: CASSEADKNTEAFF. The CDR3 DNA is TGTGCCAGCAGTGAAGCGGACAAGAACACTGAAGCTTTCTTT.

The chain is built from TRBV7-8 and TRBJ2-7; D is possibly TRBD2 (5 bases). Germline V gene sequence: CDR1 SGHVS, CDR2 FQNEAQ. Trimming took off 5 bases at V and 1 base at J, with 21 bases between the two ends. There are 17 residues in the CDR3. The CDR3, as DNA: TGTGCCAGCAGCCCTACCCTTATCGGGGAACGATCCTACGAGCAGTACTTC. Translation: CASSPTLIGERSYEQYF.

This chain connects TRBV9 to TRBJ2-7, with unresolved D. Trimming cost V 1 base and J 2 bases, with 13 bases left between them. This CDR3 contains 15 residues. CDR1 and CDR2 (germline): SGDLS, YYNGEE. The CDR3 DNA sequence: TGTGCCAGCAGCGTAACGGATGACCCAGCCTACGAGCAGTACTTC. Translating gives CASSVTDDPAYEQYF. The complete variable domain, with remaining parts taken from reference TRBV9 and TRBJ2-7, reads DSGVTQTPKHLITATGQRVTLRCSPRSGDLSVYWYQQSLDQGLQFLIQYYNGEERAKGNILERFSAQQFPDLHSELNLSSLELGDSALYFCASSVTDDPAYEQYFGPGTRLTVT.

The chain uses TRBV7-9 and TRBJ1-5; no definite D call. V was trimmed by 6 bases and J by 5 bases, leaving 8 bases between them. This CDR3 spans 12 amino acids. Looked up from germline, CDR1 is SEHNR and CDR2 is FQNEAQ (reference sequence). CDR3 sequence (DNA): TGTGCCAGCAGGCAGGAGGATCAGCCCCAGCATTTT. Encoded protein: CASRQEDQPQHF.

The chain recombines TRBV6-5 with TRBJ2-3; TRBD2 matches 13 bases. The trim removed 9 bases at V and 6 bases at J, leaving 3 bases unmatched. This CDR3 comprises 13 residues. Germline loops: CDR1 MNHEY, CDR2 SVGAGI. The CDR3 here is CASGTSGADTQYF. CDR3 in DNA: TGTGCCAGTGGGACTAGCGGGGCCGATACGCAGTATTTT.

The rearrangement joins TRBV5-8 to TRBJ1-3, with D possibly matching TRBD1 (5 bases). The CDR3 covers 18 residues. Germline V lookup: CDR1 SGHTS, CDR2 YDEGEE. The V gene lost 0 bases and the J gene lost 2 bases, with 18 bases spanning the gap. Written as DNA, the CDR3 is TGTGCCAGCAGCTTGGTGTCTCCTGGGGGTATGGCTGGAAACACCATATATTTT. Encoded protein: CASSLVSPGGMAGNTIYF. The full variable domain, rest sourced from reference TRBV5-8 and TRBJ1-3, is EAGVTQSPTHLIKTRGQQATLRCSPISGHTSVYWYQQALGLGLQFLLWYDEGEERNRGNFPPRFSGRQFPNYSSELNVNALELEDSALYLCASSLVSPGGMAGNTIYFGEGSWLTVV.

This chain joins TRBV4-3 and TRBJ2-5, with 7 bases aligning to TRBD1. Matching the DNA end better, TRBJ2-7 makes the J call doubtful. The CDR3 sequence is 15 residues long. CDR1 and CDR2 (germline): LGHNA, YSLEER. The CDR3 loop reads CASSQDHRGSYEQYF. The CDR3, as DNA: TGCGCCAGCAGCCAAGATCACAGGGGAAGCTACGAGCAGTACTTC.

This chain joins TRBV27 and TRBJ1-2; the D is unclear. The CDR3 contains 14 residues. V was trimmed by 0 bases and J by 3 bases, leaving 8 bases between them. The germline V gene encodes CDR1 MNHEY and CDR2 SMNVEV (reference sequence). In DNA, the CDR3 is TGTGCCAGCAGTTTATCGCCAGACTACTATGGCTACACCTTC. It translates to CASSLSPDYYGYTF.

This clone was recorded once. The chain is built from TRBV7-2 and TRBJ2-3; TRBD2 is a possible D gene (5 bases). CDR3 length: 17 amino acids. Looked up from germline, CDR1 is SGHTA and CDR2 is FQGNSA. Trimming took 1 base from V and 1 from J, leaving 15 bases between them. CDR3 in DNA: TGTGCCAGCAGCTTAGGACCGGACTGTCAATGCACAGATACGCAGTATTTT. Its protein is CASSLGPDCQCTDTQYF.

This sequence joins TRBV28 and TRBJ1-4; 7 bases are a match to TRBD1. V trimming: 5 bases; J trimming: 0 bases; junction bases outside the gene matches: 3. This CDR3 has 15 amino acids. CDR1 and CDR2 from the germline V gene are MDHEN and SYDVKM. DNA for the CDR3: TGTGCCAGCAGTACACAGGGGCCAACTAATGAAAAACTGTTTTTT. Protein product: CASSTQGPTNEKLFF.

The V and J genes are TRBV19 and TRBJ2-7, with 7 bases matching TRBD1. Germline loops: CDR1 LNHDA, CDR2 SQIVND (reference sequence). V lost 5 bases to trimming and J lost 0 bases; unmatched junction nucleotides: 7. The CDR3 runs to 15 residues. CDR3 DNA: TGTGCCAGTAGTGGTGGGACAGCAAACTCCTACGAGCAGTACTTC. The encoded protein is CASSGGTANSYEQYF. Complete variable domain (other parts from reference TRBV19 and TRBJ2-7): DGGITQSPKYLFRKEGQNVTLSCEQNLNHDAMYWYRQDPGQGLRLIYYSQIVNDFQKGDIAEGYSVSREKKESFPLTVTSAQKNPTAFYLCASSGGTANSYEQYFGPGTRLTVT.

The rearrangement uses TRBV4-3 and TRBJ1-1, with a weak D call TRBD1 (6 bases). The CDR3 spans 14 residues. The germline V gene encodes CDR1 LGHNA and CDR2 YSLEER. The V and J ends lost 6 bases and 5 bases respectively, with 16 bases between them. CDR3 protein: CASRHYPDRTEAFF. For the CDR3, the DNA is TGCGCCAGCAGACACTATCCGGACAGAACTGAAGCTTTCTTT.

The genes are TRBV30 and TRBJ1-1, with D unclear. The V end lost 3 bases, the J end lost 4 bases, and 15 bases lay between the germline ends. Germline V gene lookup returns CDR1 GTSNPN and CDR2 SVGIG (reference sequence). The CDR3 is 14 amino acids. As DNA, the CDR3 is TGTGCCTGGAGCATAGACCGTTGGGGCACTGAAGCTTTCTTT. As protein: CAWSIDRWGTEAFF.

The CDR3 is CASRLDAGTEAFF. In DNA, the CDR3 is TGTGCCAGCAGACTGGACGCCGGCACTGAAGCTTTCTTT. J is TRBJ1-1 and V is TRBV7-3; D remains unclear. Trimming left V 6 bases short and J 4 bases short, with 12 bases between. The CDR3 spans 13 residues. CDR1 is SGHTA and CDR2 is FQGTGA in the germline V gene.

The rearrangement uses TRBV6-6 and TRBJ1-1, with TRBD1 as a possible D gene (5 bases). The CDR3 runs 14 residues. Germline CDR1 and CDR2: MNHNY and SVGAGI (reference sequence). Trimming cost V 6 bases and J 0 bases, with 11 bases left between them. For the CDR3, the DNA is TGTGCCAGCAGAGACGGGGGGTTGAACACTGAAGCTTTCTTT. Protein sequence: CASRDGGLNTEAFF.

The rearrangement uses TRBV2 and TRBJ1-2; no clear D. In germline, CDR1 is SNHLY, CDR2 FYNNEI. V lost 6 bases and J 4 bases, leaving 15 bases between the germline ends. The CDR3 spans 14 residues. The CDR3 nucleotides are TGTGCCAGCAGAAATCTGGGGTCTGGCTATGGCTACACCTTC. This sequence encodes CASRNLGSGYGYTF.

This chain's CDR3 is CASSLVRGSSSYEQYF. The CDR3 DNA reads as TGTGCCAGCAGCTTAGTCCGGGGATCAAGCTCCTACGAGCAGTACTTC. The chain combines TRBV7-2 with TRBJ2-7, with D perhaps TRBD2 (5 bases). Germline-derived CDR1 and CDR2 are SGHTA and FQGNSA. V gave up 1 base and J gave up 0 bases, with 13 bases separating them. The CDR3 contains 16 residues. The variable domain in full, completed from reference TRBV7-2 and TRBJ2-7, reads GAGVSQSPSNKVTEKGKDVELRCDPISGHTALYWYRQSLGQGLEFLIYFQGNSAPDKSGLPSDRFSAERTGGSVSTLTIQRTQQEDSAVYLCASSLVRGSSSYEQYFGPGTRLTVT.

The chain links TRBV4-3 to TRBJ1-1, with no clear D. In germline, CDR1 is LGHNA, CDR2 YSLEER. This CDR3 is built from 15 residues. V gave up 0 bases and J gave up 1 base, with 9 bases separating them. CDR3 region: CASSQDWQANTEAFF. The CDR3 nucleotides are TGCGCCAGCAGCCAAGACTGGCAGGCGAACACTGAAGCTTTCTTT.

The genes are TRBV4-3 and TRBJ1-2; TRBD1 is a possible D gene (6 bases). In germline, CDR1 is LGHNA, CDR2 YSLEER. The V and J ends lost 4 bases and 8 bases respectively, with 17 bases between them. The CDR3 consists of 14 residues. This chain's CDR3 is CASSRASGGQGYTF. CDR3 sequence (DNA): TGCGCCAGCAGCCGGGCTTCGGGGGGGCAGGGCTACACCTTC.

In this sample, this clone turned up many times. V gene TRBV6-4 combines with J gene TRBJ1-1; D unclear. Germline CDR1 and CDR2: MRHNA and SNTAGT. V shed 3 bases and J shed 1 base, with 9 bases lying between them. The CDR3 consists of 14 residues. The CDR3 loop is CASSEEGENTEAFF. The DNA for the CDR3 is TGTGCCAGCAGTGAGGAGGGAGAGAACACTGAAGCTTTCTTT.

This clone was detected only once. This chain joins TRBV30 and TRBJ1-2, with D perhaps matching TRBD1 (5 bases). CDR1 and CDR2 (germline): GTSNPN, SVGIG (reference sequence). The length of the CDR3 is 15 residues. Trimming left V 0 bases short and J 0 bases short, with 11 bases between. The CDR3 protein is CAWSVGAGANYGYTF. CDR3 DNA: TGTGCCTGGAGTGTCGGGGCAGGAGCTAACTATGGCTACACCTTC.

The chain recombines TRBV13 with TRBJ1-5; no clear D. V lost 4 bases and J 4 bases, leaving 5 bases between the germline ends. This CDR3 has 12 residues. Germline CDR1 PRHDT, CDR2 FYEKMQ (reference sequence). The CDR3 DNA sequence: TGTGCCAGCAGCTACGGTAATCAGCCCCAGCATTTT. Protein: CASSYGNQPQHF.

J is TRBJ1-5 and V is TRBV18; D unclear. CDR1 and CDR2 (germline): KGHSH, LQKENI. Trimming left V 2 bases short and J 1 base short, with 9 bases between. The CDR3 contains 15 residues. The CDR3 is CASSPGEGSNQPQHF. DNA for the CDR3: TGTGCCAGCTCACCAGGTGAGGGAAGCAATCAGCCCCAGCATTTT.

V usage is TRBV14 and J usage is TRBJ1-2; a possible D gene is TRBD1 (6 bases). V lost 3 bases and J 4 bases, leaving 15 bases between the germline ends. This CDR3 contains 15 residues. Per germline, CDR1 SGHDN and CDR2 FVKESK. Written as DNA, the CDR3 is TGTGCCAGCAGCCAGATGGACAGTGGATTCTATGGCTACACCTTC. This gives the protein CASSQMDSGFYGYTF.